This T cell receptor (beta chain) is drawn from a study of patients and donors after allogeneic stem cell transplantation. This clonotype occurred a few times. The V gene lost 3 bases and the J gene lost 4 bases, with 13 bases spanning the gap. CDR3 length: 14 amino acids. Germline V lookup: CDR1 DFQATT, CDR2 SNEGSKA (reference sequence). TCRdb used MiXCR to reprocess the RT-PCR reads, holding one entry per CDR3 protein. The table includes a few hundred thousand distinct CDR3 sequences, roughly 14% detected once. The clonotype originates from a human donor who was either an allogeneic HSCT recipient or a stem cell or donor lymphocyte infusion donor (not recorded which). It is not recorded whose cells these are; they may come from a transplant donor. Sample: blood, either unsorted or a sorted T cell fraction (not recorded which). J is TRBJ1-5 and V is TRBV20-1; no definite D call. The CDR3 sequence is CSARELQGNQPQHF. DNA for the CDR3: TGCAGTGCTAGGGAACTTCAAGGGAATCAGCCCCAGCATTTT.